The clone carrying this T cell receptor beta chain was recorded at least ten times. This sample was included in a study of tumor-infiltrating lymphocytes in oesophageal squamous cell carcinoma. TCRdb re-derived calls from the PCR reads in MiXCR, one entry per CDR3 protein. The sample lists 5,600 or so distinct CDR3 sequences, roughly 15% occurring once. The TCR originated in a male donor with esophageal squamous cell carcinoma. The sample comprised esophageal tumor tissue.

The CDR3 is CASGQEYEQYF. The CDR3 DNA sequence: TGTGCCAGCGGACAGGAGTACGAGCAGTACTTC. The chain links TRBV2 to TRBJ2-7, with TRBD1 matching over 7 bases. The CDR3 runs to 11 residues. Trimming removed 8 bases from V and 4 bases from J; junction bases left unmatched: 2. The germline gives CDR1 SNHLY, CDR2 FYNNEI.